Sequencing of this TCR beta chain was carried out in a study of molecular identifiers for immune sequencing clone quantification. Notes on the study in general: Clonotypes topping 20 RNA copies carried over 97% of effector molecules but under 1% of naive ones.

There are a few counts of this clonotype. Its target is not known. Listed TCR primers, together with previously described methods, were used for the bulk TCR libraries. TCRdb itself ran the PCR reads through MiXCR, one entry per CDR3 protein. The sample contains 60,000 to 70,000 distinct CDR3 sequences, around a sixth of which appear only once. The CDR3 has 15 amino acids. V was pared by 8 bases and J by 4 bases, with 13 bases of the junction left unmatched. Germline CDR1 is LNHDA and CDR2 is SQIVND (reference sequence). This chain uses TRBV19 with TRBJ1-1; the match to TRBD1 covers 7 bases. This clonotype originated in a human donor in good health. Some libraries in this study had Jurkat cell RNA spiked in. Sequences were obtained from naive CD8+ T cells from blood, with Jurkat cell RNA spiked in. Subset of the sample: FACS-sorted CD8+CD4-CCR7+CD45RA+ naive T cells. The CDR3 is CASQGQDPIRTEAFF. In DNA, the CDR3 is TGTGCCAGTCAAGGACAGGACCCGATTCGCACTGAAGCTTTCTTT.